Below are 26 T cell receptor beta chains sequenced from a single sample in a study of blood T cell repertoires in COVID-19 (dated by TCRdb to about 2020). Library preparation was by the immunoSEQ multiplex PCR assay. TCRdb provides this immuneACCESS table in a form limited to in-frame rearrangements. Some clones are lacking; in checked studies, under half of them reflect an unresolved V gene, and why the rest are absent is not known. The sample table contains over 55,000 clones; only one count was recorded for approximately 85% of them. The ten largest clones take up approximately 4.7% of the sample. Sequencing was performed on peripheral blood. These TCRs come from a human donor in a cohort sampled during active COVID-19.

J is TRBJ1-6 and V is TRBV7-5; TRBD1 reflects the table's D call only, with no check against the DNA. TRBV7-5 is noted as a pseudogene. The CDR3 loop spans 18 amino acids. The CDR3 protein is CVRSFTPTTGGNNSPLHF. Written as DNA, the CDR3 is TGTGTCAGAAGCTTTACTCCGACGACAGGGGGCAATAATTCACCCCTCCACTTT.

The chain combines TRBV19 with TRBJ1-1, with 8 bases matching TRBD1. CDR3 length: 14 residues. V lost 6 bases, J lost 1 base, and 4 bases stayed unmatched. The germline CDR1 and CDR2 sequences are LNHDA and SQIVND (reference sequence). CDR3 nucleotides: TGTGCCAGTAGGGACAGGGCCTCGAACACTGAAGCTTTCTTT. This encodes CASRDRASNTEAFF.

This chain connects TRBV18 to TRBJ2-5; 13 positions match TRBD2. After removal of 1 base from V and 3 bases from J, the junction contained 2 bases not matched to a gene. The CDR3 has 16 residues. The germline V gene has CDR1 KGHSH and CDR2 LQKENI. CDR3 bases: TGTGCCAGCTCACCACGAGGACTAGCGGGAGAAGAGACCCAGTACTTC. It is translated as CASSPRGLAGEETQYF.

V is TRBV5-6 and J is TRBJ2-3; maybe TRBD2 (5 bases). Per germline, CDR1 SGHDT and CDR2 YYEEEE. The CDR3 extends over 15 amino acids. Trimming took off 4 bases at V and 9 bases at J, with 21 bases between the two ends. The CDR3 DNA reads TGTGCCAGCAGCGCTACTAGTTCCTTCTCGACGACGCAGTATTTT. Encoded protein: CASSATSSFSTTQYF.

The V and J genes are TRBV19 and TRBJ2-7, with TRBD2 identical over 8 bases. The germline CDR1 and CDR2 sequences are LNHDA and SQIVND (reference sequence). The CDR3 has 14 amino acids. Trimming cost V 6 bases and J 6 bases; bases outside gene matches: 10. DNA of the CDR3: TGTGCCAGTAGCTCCGGGGGGGCGCGGGGCGAGCAGTACTTC. Translation gives CASSSGGARGEQYF.

This clone was detected only once. CDR3 DNA: TGTGCCAGCAGTTTACTTGGACAGGGGGAGAGGGGCTACACCTTC. It codes for CASSLLGQGERGYTF. The chain couples TRBV27 to TRBJ1-2, with 10 nucleotides matching TRBD1. J was trimmed by 8 bases and V by 2 bases; bases with no gene match: 8. The CDR3 covers 15 residues. Germline CDR1 and CDR2: MNHEY and SMNVEV (reference sequence).

The chain carries TRBV19 and TRBJ2-1; 10 bases align to TRBD2. The CDR3 sequence is 15 residues long. CDR1 is LNHDA, CDR2 SQIVND, per germline (reference sequence). The junction had 12 bases not matched to a gene; V was cut back by 11 bases and J by 5 bases. The CDR3: CAARGSGGPNNEQFF. The DNA for the CDR3 is TGTGCCGCGCGGGGTAGCGGGGGGCCCAACAATGAGCAGTTCTTC.

The rearrangement links TRBV18 to TRBJ2-5; D may be TRBD2 (6 bases). The CDR3 totals 16 residues. Trimming took 1 base from V and 2 from J, leaving 14 bases between them. CDR1 KGHSH and CDR2 LQKENI come from the germline V gene. CDR3 in DNA: TGTGCCAGCTCACCACGGAGGGGAAGGGAACAAGAGACCCAGTACTTC. Translating gives CASSPRRGREQETQYF.

This chain uses TRBV11-2 with TRBJ2-7; D might be TRBD2 (7 bases). CDR1 and CDR2 from the germline V gene are SGHAT and FQNNGV. V dropped 1 base and J dropped 5 bases, with 18 bases sitting between them. The CDR3 totals 16 residues. The CDR3 is CASSLVRGARFNEQYF. CDR3 bases: TGTGCCAGCAGCTTAGTCCGGGGGGCGCGATTCAACGAGCAGTACTTC.

The chain joins TRBV28 to TRBJ2-7, with 7 bases aligning to TRBD1. The CDR3 contains 15 residues. The V segment lost 8 bases and the J segment 0 bases; nucleotides outside the gene matches: 10. Germline V gene lookup returns CDR1 MDHEN and CDR2 SYDVKM. CDR3 protein: CASASSGQTSYEQYF. CDR3 nucleotide sequence: TGTGCCAGCGCTTCATCGGGACAGACCTCCTACGAGCAGTACTTC.

This chain links TRBV28 with TRBJ1-2; tentative D call: TRBD1 (6 bases). Germline assignment: CDR1 MDHEN and CDR2 SYDVKM. V was trimmed by 5 bases and J by 8 bases, leaving 18 bases between them. The CDR3 runs to 14 residues. Here the CDR3 reads CASSTPTGMFGYTF. For the CDR3, the DNA is TGTGCCAGCAGTACCCCCACAGGGATGTTCGGCTACACCTTC.

V gene TRBV6-1 combines with J gene TRBJ1-1; D is undetermined. CDR1 MNHNS and CDR2 SASEGT come from the germline V gene. The V end was cut by 2 bases, the J end by 7 bases, with 5 bases between. The CDR3 is 11 residues long. The CDR3 coding sequence is TGTGCCAGCAGTGAATTCTATGAAGCTTTCTTT. Amino acid sequence: CASSEFYEAFF.

V gene TRBV18 combines with J gene TRBJ2-7, with TRBD1 identical over 9 bases. This CDR3 region has 12 residues. Per germline, CDR1 KGHSH and CDR2 LQKENI. Trimming at V came to 4 bases and at J to 7 bases, leaving 2 bases not matched to a gene. The CDR3 here is CASSRDRVEQYF. In nucleotides, the CDR3 is TGTGCCAGCTCACGGGACAGGGTTGAGCAGTACTTC.

This clone occurred a few times. The rearrangement links TRBV5-1 to TRBJ2-2; a weak D match, TRBD1 (6 bases). Looked up from germline, CDR1 is SGHRS and CDR2 is YFSETQ. V was cut by 4 bases and J by 7 bases, with 17 bases left in between. The CDR3 has 15 residues. CDR3 sequence (DNA): TGCGCCAGCAGCGATGGGACACCGATGGACGGGGAGCTGTTTTTT. It is translated as CASSDGTPMDGELFF.

This clone has a handful of counts. The chain recombines TRBV7-2 with TRBJ2-7, with D possibly matching TRBD2 (6 bases). Trimming cost V 2 bases and J 0 bases, with 8 bases left between them. The germline CDR1 and CDR2 sequences are SGHTA and FQGNSA. The CDR3 loop spans 14 amino acids. The CDR3 nucleotides read TGTGCCAGCAGCTTATGGGAGGCCTCCTACGAGCAGTACTTC. It translates to CASSLWEASYEQYF.

The genes are TRBV6-5 and TRBJ1-6; D call uncertain. The CDR3 covers 12 residues. V shed 5 bases and J shed 14 bases, with 13 bases lying between them. Germline CDR1 and CDR2: MNHEY and SVGAGI. The CDR3, as DNA: TGTGCCAGCAGTCCTAATGGTCAAACCCTCCACTTT. It codes for CASSPNGQTLHF.

V usage is TRBV19 and J usage is TRBJ2-5; TRBD2 matches 8 bases. Germline V gives CDR1 LNHDA, CDR2 SQIVND (reference sequence). V lost 9 bases, J lost 4 bases, and 13 bases stayed unmatched. The CDR3 totals 15 residues. This chain's CDR3 is CASATITGGRETQYF. The CDR3 region has the DNA TGTGCCAGCGCAACGATTACGGGGGGGCGAGAGACCCAGTACTTC.

The chain combines TRBV29-1 with TRBJ2-1; tentatively, D is TRBD2 (6 bases). The CDR3 runs 13 residues. Germline CDR1 reads SQVTM; CDR2 reads ANQGSEA. V was trimmed by 3 bases and J by 7 bases, leaving 13 bases between them. The CDR3 spells CSVDSRGGNEQFF. The CDR3 DNA sequence: TGCAGCGTTGATAGCAGAGGAGGGAATGAGCAGTTCTTC.

This sequence joins TRBV6-2 or TRBV6-3 and TRBJ2-4, with 11 bases fitting TRBD1. Looked up from germline, CDR1 is MNHEY and CDR2 is SVGEGT. This CDR3 spans 14 amino acids. J gave up 7 bases and V 6 bases, and 5 bases lay outside the gene matches. Written as DNA, the CDR3 is TGTGCCAGCAGCAGGGACAGGGGGACGAACATTCAGTACTTC. Protein: CASSRDRGTNIQYF.

J is TRBJ1-2 and V is TRBV28; 11 bases line up with TRBD1. Unmatched junction bases numbered 4, after V lost 5 bases and J lost 8 bases. Looked up from germline, CDR1 is MDHEN and CDR2 is SYDVKM. The CDR3 is made up of 13 amino acids. The CDR3 DNA reads TGTGCCAGCAGTCCGGACAGGGGGCAGGGCTACACCTTC. Translation gives CASSPDRGQGYTF.

The V call is TRBV25-1, the J call TRBJ1-4, with 9 bases lining up with TRBD1. Trimming took 7 bases from V and 7 from J; bases not matched to a gene: 4. From germline, CDR1 is MGHDK and CDR2 SYGVNS. CDR3 length: 13 residues. In DNA, the CDR3 is TGTGCCAGCAAGGACAGGGGAGGTGAAAAACTGTTTTTT. It specifies CASKDRGGEKLFF.

V usage is TRBV6-5 and J usage is TRBJ2-1, with D unresolved. The germline V gene encodes CDR1 MNHEY and CDR2 SVGAGI. The CDR3 has 13 residues. The V and J ends lost 4 bases and 4 bases respectively, with 8 bases between them. Here the CDR3 reads CASSSPVYNEQFF. For the CDR3, the DNA is TGTGCCAGCAGTTCCCCGGTGTACAATGAGCAGTTCTTC.

The gene calls are TRBV28 and TRBJ2-1; possibly TRBD2 for D (6 bases). The CDR3 contains 17 residues. The germline gives CDR1 MDHEN, CDR2 SYDVKM. V lost 4 bases and J 0 bases, leaving 16 bases between the germline ends. The CDR3: CASSSPGAGPSYNEQFF. In DNA form, the CDR3 reads TGTGCCAGCAGTTCCCCCGGGGCGGGACCCTCCTACAATGAGCAGTTCTTC.

J is TRBJ1-4 and V is TRBV5-8; a weak D match, TRBD1 (6 bases). The V and J ends lost 4 bases and 7 bases respectively, with 20 bases between them. The CDR3 loop spans 16 amino acids. Germline V gene data show CDR1 as SGHTS and CDR2 as YDEGEE. In DNA, the CDR3 is TGTGCCAGCAGCCCGCGAACAGGGCTGAGGAGTGAAAAACTGTTTTTT. Translated, it gives CASSPRTGLRSEKLFF.

This chain connects TRBV15 to TRBJ1-3; D uncertain. This CDR3 is built from 15 residues. Trimming pared 0 bases from V and 0 bases from J, leaving 6 bases between. The germline CDR1 and CDR2 sequences are LNHNV and YYDKDF (reference sequence). CDR3 DNA: TGTGCCACCAGCAGAGACAGATTCTCTGGAAACACCATATATTTT. It is translated as CATSRDRFSGNTIYF.

The rearrangement links TRBV5-1 to TRBJ1-1, with a tentative D call TRBD1 (5 bases). The germline gives CDR1 SGHRS, CDR2 YFSETQ. The V end lost 5 bases, the J end lost 4 bases, and 12 bases lay between the germline ends. The CDR3 spans 13 residues. The CDR3: CASSSGGTTEAFF. The CDR3 nucleotides are TGCGCCAGCAGTTCCGGGGGGACCACTGAAGCTTTCTTT.